Following are 18 T cell receptor beta chains from one sample sequenced in a study of blood T cell repertoires in COVID-19. This table comes from immunoSEQ multiplex PCR, and its TCRdb copy is limited to in-frame clones, with some not included. The sample has over 250,000 clones, 65% to 90% seen once. Material for sequencing was peripheral blood. The receptors here all came from a human donor in a cohort sampled during active COVID-19.

This chain uses TRBV18 with TRBJ1-5, with TRBD1 matching over 11 bases. The CDR3 has 17 amino acids. V shed 0 bases and J 7 bases; nucleotides not matched to a gene: 8. Germline values: CDR1 KGHSH, CDR2 LQKENI. The CDR3, as DNA: TGTGCCAGCTCACCACCGAGGGACAGGGGGTCTCGGCAGCCCCAGCATTTT. Translating gives CASSPPRDRGSRQPQHF.

This rearrangement joins TRBV25-1 to TRBJ2-3; 12 positions match TRBD2. The germline gives CDR1 MGHDK, CDR2 SYGVNS. The CDR3 sequence is 17 residues long. Trimming took 8 bases from V and 2 from J; bases not matched to a gene: 11. CDR3 in amino acids: CASLGHGLAGHTDTQYF. The CDR3 nucleotides are TGTGCCAGCCTTGGACACGGACTAGCGGGGCACACAGATACGCAGTATTTT.

The rearrangement uses TRBV28 and TRBJ1-1; D may be TRBD1 (6 bases). Between the trimmed V and J ends, which lost 7 bases and 0 bases, there was a span of 12 bases. Germline assignment: CDR1 MDHEN and CDR2 SYDVKM. This CDR3 comprises 14 residues. The CDR3 DNA reads TGTGCCAGCAATAAAGGGGGGGTGAACACTGAAGCTTTCTTT. It encodes CASNKGGVNTEAFF.

The CDR3 here is CASSLSMVSHEQYF. CDR3 DNA: TGTGCCAGCAGTTTATCGATGGTGAGCCACGAGCAGTACTTC. The chain links TRBV27 to TRBJ2-7; D is unclear. The CDR3 is 14 residues long. Trimming took 0 bases from V and 5 from J, leaving 11 bases between them. The germline V gene encodes CDR1 MNHEY and CDR2 SMNVEV (reference sequence).

V gene TRBV6-6 combines with J gene TRBJ1-2; no clear D. This CDR3 has 16 amino acids. V was shortened by 6 bases and J by 1 base, with 18 bases between the two germline ends. Germline lookup yields CDR1 MNHNY and CDR2 SVGAGI (reference sequence). DNA for the CDR3: TGTGCCAGCAGCCTCATAATCGGAGGCGGTAACTATGGCTACACCTTC. Residues: CASSLIIGGGNYGYTF.

V usage is TRBV5-4 and J usage is TRBJ2-3; TRBD2 matches 10 bases. The CDR3 totals 15 residues. CDR1 is SGHNT, CDR2 YYREEE, per germline (reference sequence). After removal of 5 bases from V and 1 base from J, the junction contained 4 bases not matched to a gene. The CDR3 DNA is TGTGCCAGCAGTTTCGGGACTAGCGGCACAGATACGCAGTATTTT. As protein: CASSFGTSGTDTQYF.

This chain joins TRBV28 and TRBJ1-1; D may be TRBD1 (6 bases). CDR3 length equals 11 residues. In germline, CDR1 is MDHEN, CDR2 SYDVKM. Trimming removed 5 bases from V and 11 bases from J, with 12 bases in between. The CDR3 nucleotides read TGTGCCAGCAGTAACCGGGACAACGCTTTCTTT. Translated, it gives CASSNRDNAFF.

The gene calls are TRBV21-1 and TRBJ2-7; TRBD2, as called in the table, went unchecked against the DNA. TRBV21-1 is a pseudogene locus. This CDR3 comprises 16 residues. CDR3 region: CASSRDGREAEDEQYF. The CDR3 DNA sequence: TGTGCCAGCAGCAGGGATGGGCGGGAGGCCGAGGACGAGCAGTACTTC.

V gene TRBV28 combines with J gene TRBJ1-1; 8 bases agree with TRBD1. Germline-derived CDR1 and CDR2 are MDHEN and SYDVKM. This CDR3 spans 14 amino acids. J lost 6 bases, V lost 10 bases, and 13 bases had no gene match. CDR3 bases: TGTGCCACCAAGACAGGGGATGATTCGGCTGAAGCTTTCTTT. It codes for CATKTGDDSAEAFF. Using reference TRBV28 and TRBJ1-1 for the parts outside the CDR3, the full variable domain is DVKVTQSSRYLVKRTGEKVFLECVQDMDHENMFWYRQDPGLGLRLIYFSYDVKMKEKGDIPEGYSVSREKKERFSLILESASTNQTSMYLCATKTGDDSAEAFFGQGTRLTVV.

The sample holds one count of this clone. The chain has TRBV13 and TRBJ1-2; D unclear. The CDR3 consists of 16 residues. V gave up 1 base and J gave up 2 bases, with 14 bases separating them. In germline, CDR1 is PRHDT, CDR2 FYEKMQ (reference sequence). The CDR3 sequence: CASSLESGNPNYGYTF. CDR3 nucleotide sequence: TGTGCCAGCAGCTTAGAATCCGGGAATCCGAACTATGGCTACACCTTC.

V gene TRBV19 combines with J gene TRBJ2-1; 7 bases are shared with TRBD2. The CDR3 loop spans 16 amino acids. J gave up 0 bases and V 3 bases, and 5 bases lay outside the gene matches. Per germline, CDR1 LNHDA and CDR2 SQIVND (reference sequence). The CDR3: CASSISGGGSYNEQFF. In DNA form, the CDR3 reads TGTGCCAGTAGTATTTCGGGAGGAGGCTCCTACAATGAGCAGTTCTTC.

The V gene is TRBV4-1, the J gene TRBJ2-7; TRBD2 matches 8 bases. The junction had 8 bases not matched to a gene; V was cut back by 1 base and J by 3 bases. The CDR3 is made up of 16 amino acids. The germline V gene encodes CDR1 MGHRA and CDR2 YSYEKL. DNA for the CDR3: TGCGCCAGCAGCCAAGGGGTAGCGGGACCTTACTACGAGCAGTACTTC. Its protein product is CASSQGVAGPYYEQYF.

This clone was seen a few times. The sample holds other DNA sequences that translate to the same CDR3. The chain uses TRBV18 and TRBJ2-7, with 8 nucleotides matching TRBD1. The CDR3 consists of 14 residues. Per the germline V gene, CDR1 is KGHSH and CDR2 is LQKENI. After removal of 3 bases from V and 2 bases from J, the junction contained 3 bases not matched to a gene. This chain's CDR3 is CASSPGQGTYEQYF. CDR3 DNA sequence: TGTGCCAGCTCACCTGGACAGGGTACCTACGAGCAGTACTTC. The full variable domain, in which reference TRBV18 and TRBJ2-7 provide the parts outside the CDR3, is NAGVMQNPRHLVRRRGQEARLRCSPMKGHSHVYWYRQLPEEGLKFMVYLQKENIIDESGMPKERFSAEFPKEGPSILRIQQVVRGDSAAYFCASSPGQGTYEQYFGPGTRLTVT.

The chain couples TRBV19 to TRBJ1-4; D is undetermined. The V and J ends lost 4 bases and 0 bases respectively, with 12 bases between them. This CDR3 is built from 16 residues. Germline CDR1 is LNHDA and CDR2 is SQIVND (reference sequence). The CDR3 protein is CASSSGMRATNEKLFF. CDR3 DNA sequence: TGTGCCAGTAGTAGTGGGATGAGGGCAACTAATGAAAAACTGTTTTTT. The full variable domain, with the rest looked up from reference TRBV19 and TRBJ1-4, is DGGITQSPKYLFRKEGQNVTLSCEQNLNHDAMYWYRQDPGQGLRLIYYSQIVNDFQKGDIAEGYSVSREKKESFPLTVTSAQKNPTAFYLCASSSGMRATNEKLFFGSGTQLSVL.

This clone appeared a few times. The CDR3 spells CASSSQGLSGNTIYF. CDR3 nucleotides: TGCGCCAGCAGCTCACAGGGGCTCTCTGGAAACACCATATATTTT. The V and J genes are TRBV5-1 and TRBJ1-3, with 7 nucleotides matching TRBD1. In germline, CDR1 is SGHRS, CDR2 YFSETQ. The CDR3 covers 15 residues. Unmatched junction bases numbered 3, after V lost 3 bases and J lost 0 bases.

This chain uses TRBV5-6 with TRBJ1-2, with a weak D call TRBD1 (6 bases). Germline values: CDR1 SGHDT, CDR2 YYEEEE. V lost 4 bases and J lost 3, with 16 bases in between. The CDR3 is made up of 15 amino acids. CDR3 DNA sequence: TGTGCCAGCAGCGTACTACAGGGTAAGGACTATGGCTACACCTTC. It codes for CASSVLQGKDYGYTF.

This clone was found a few times. The DNA for the CDR3 is TGTGCCATCAGTGATGGGGCAGGCTTTAATGGCTACACCTTC. Protein sequence: CAISDGAGFNGYTF. The chain recombines TRBV10-3 with TRBJ1-2; tentative D call: TRBD1 (5 bases). Germline values: CDR1 ENHRY, CDR2 SYGVKD. There are 14 residues in the CDR3. V was trimmed by 3 bases and J by 6 bases, leaving 14 bases between them.

This chain links TRBV7-2 with TRBJ2-3; no firm D call. Trimming took off 0 bases at V and 7 bases at J, with 8 bases between the two ends. The CDR3 sequence is 13 residues long. Germline V gives CDR1 SGHTA, CDR2 FQGNSA. CDR3 bases: TGTGCCAGCAGCTTAGCTCCAGTCAATACGCAGTATTTT. Encoded protein: CASSLAPVNTQYF.